This T cell receptor (beta chain) originates from a study of blood T cell dynamics during melanoma immunotherapy. The sample's time point: pre-treatment baseline. Sampling occurred pretreatment (T0) and at week 3 (W3), after cycle one of checkpoint blockade. Apart from two fast progressors, RECIST 1.1 response was judged 12 weeks post-infusion. Assay used: immunoSEQ multiplex PCR; TCRdb lists only in-frame clones, some missing. The sample holds about 8,500 clones, 81% seen once. Germline V gene sequence: CDR1 SGHDT, CDR2 YYEEEE. The CDR3 runs 15 residues. The germline V and J ends were trimmed by 4 bases and 8 bases, with 19 bases remaining between them.

Sample: blood, taken from a patient treated with checkpoint blockade. This TCR was recovered from a human donor with melanoma. The rearrangement links TRBV5-6 to TRBJ2-1; TRBD1 is a possible D gene (6 bases). CDR3 sequence reads: CASSRLLRGIDEQFF. The CDR3 DNA reads TGTGCCAGCAGCCGACTTTTAAGGGGGATCGATGAGCAGTTCTTC. Based on the CDR3 plus reference TRBV5-6 and TRBJ2-1, the full variable domain is DAGVTQSPTHLIKTRGQQVTLRCSPKSGHDTVSWYQQALGQGPQFIFQYYEEEERQRGNFPDRFSGHQFPNYSSELNVNALLLGDSALYLCASSRLLRGIDEQFFGPGTRLTVL.